Ten or more counts support the clone carrying this T cell receptor (beta chain). Its antigen is undetermined. This sample is drawn from a study of CD8 T cells in ankylosing spondylitis. The study's findings and limits: Apparently characteristic of ankylosing spondylitis blood was a TCR beta motif (about eight highly homologous variants).

From the 5' RACE reads, TCRdb called clonotypes with MiXCR, one entry per CDR3 protein. Of about 800,000 distinct CDR3 sequences listed, approximately 12% are singletons. From germline, CDR1 is MNHNS and CDR2 SASEGT. V was pared by 6 bases and J by 4 bases, with 10 bases between. The CDR3 sequence is 13 residues long. The chain has TRBV6-1 and TRBJ1-5, with D maybe TRBD1 (5 bases). This TCR was recovered from a male donor with ankylosing spondylitis. Sequencing was done on a sample of blood, either unsorted or a sorted T cell fraction (not recorded which). CDR3 loop: CASSHGGNQPQHF. CDR3 coding DNA: TGTGCCAGCAGCCACGGGGGTAATCAGCCCCAGCATTTT.